These 15 T cell receptor beta chains share one sample of origin, sequenced in a study of shared T cell receptors in the human thymus. The data were produced by immunoSEQ multiplex PCR, yet TCRdb's version contains in-frame clones alone and is incomplete. This table holds 450,000 to 650,000 clones, approximately 80% found once. These same records also appear under a second study, on human thymus T cells.

The sequenced material came from thymocytes. These receptors were collected from a boy under three years old with a congenital heart defect.

V is TRBV5-1 and J is TRBJ1-1, with D possibly being TRBD1 (6 bases). CDR1 and CDR2 (germline): SGHRS, YFSETQ. Trimming cost V 0 bases and J 1 base, with 7 bases left between them. The CDR3 is 14 residues long. The CDR3 nucleotides are TGCGCCAGCAGCTTGGACAGGGCGAACACTGAAGCTTTCTTT. This sequence encodes CASSLDRANTEAFF.

This chain links TRBV7-6 with TRBJ2-3, with 7 bases fitting TRBD2. This CDR3 is 15 amino acids long. The germline V gene encodes CDR1 SGHVS and CDR2 FNYEAQ. The junction had 6 bases not matched to a gene; V was cut back by 2 bases and J by 4 bases. CDR3 in amino acids: CASSLSERESDTQYF. DNA of the CDR3: TGTGCCAGCAGCTTAAGCGAGCGGGAATCAGATACGCAGTATTTT.

This clone was recorded a few times. J is TRBJ2-7 and V is TRBV15; TRBD2 aligns across 7 bases. The CDR3 is made up of 15 amino acids. Germline V CDR1 and CDR2: LNHNV, YYDKDF (reference sequence). Unmatched junction bases numbered 15, after V lost 5 bases and J lost 8 bases. DNA of the CDR3: TGTGCCACCAGCCGGGGGAGGGCTCCCACTATGAAGCAGTACTTC. It translates to CATSRGRAPTMKQYF.

This rearrangement joins TRBV12-5 to TRBJ2-7; 8 bases agree with TRBD1. V lost 8 bases, J lost 4 bases, and 10 bases stayed unmatched. This CDR3 region has 14 residues. Germline assignment: CDR1 LGHNT and CDR2 FRNRAP. The DNA for the CDR3 is TGTGCTAGTCGCGGGGACAGGAGAAGTTACGAGCAGTACTTC. Translation: CASRGDRRSYEQYF.

This rearrangement joins TRBV29-1 to TRBJ2-3, with TRBD2 as a possible D gene (6 bases). The CDR3 covers 14 residues. V lost 8 bases and J 4 bases, leaving 19 bases between the germline ends. Germline V gene sequence: CDR1 SQVTM, CDR2 ANQGSEA. The chain's CDR3 is CSFERLPGADTQYF. In nucleotides, the CDR3 is TGCAGCTTCGAACGTCTACCGGGGGCAGATACGCAGTATTTT.

The rearrangement uses TRBV29-1 and TRBJ2-1, with TRBD1 matching 8 bases. J gave up 6 bases and V 7 bases, and 5 bases lay outside the gene matches. Germline V gene lookup returns CDR1 SQVTM and CDR2 ANQGSEA. This CDR3 is 12 amino acids long. The CDR3 is CSGRTGRNEQFF. Written as DNA, the CDR3 is TGCAGCGGGAGGACAGGGCGCAATGAGCAGTTCTTC.

The chain carries TRBV4-1 and TRBJ2-5; 8 nucleotides match TRBD2. Trimming at V came to 0 bases and at J to 5 bases, leaving 5 bases not matched to a gene. In germline, CDR1 is MGHRA, CDR2 YSYEKL. The CDR3 has 15 amino acids. In DNA, the CDR3 is TGCGCCAGCAGCCAAGAAGAGCGGGAGTGGGAGACCCAGTACTTC. It encodes CASSQEEREWETQYF.

The chain is built from TRBV7-8 and TRBJ2-5; maybe TRBD1 (7 bases). The CDR3 totals 15 residues. V lost 2 bases and J lost 1, with 11 bases in between. CDR1 is SGHVS, CDR2 FQNEAQ, per germline. The CDR3 nucleotides are TGTGCCAGCAGCTTACAGGGGGGCCTCCAAGAGACCCAGTACTTC. This gives the protein CASSLQGGLQETQYF.

CDR3 sequence (DNA): TGCGCCAGCAGCTTTGGGAGGACACAGCGCTATGGCTACACCTTC. It codes for CASSFGRTQRYGYTF. The chain has TRBV5-1 and TRBJ1-2, with D tentatively TRBD1 (5 bases). Trimming stripped 2 bases from V and 4 bases from J, with 15 bases between. There are 15 residues in the CDR3. Germline CDR1 reads SGHRS; CDR2 reads YFSETQ.

The chain has TRBV27 and TRBJ1-1, with 7 positions matching TRBD1. Losses at the gene ends were 1 base for V and 0 bases for J; bases not matched to a gene: 2. This CDR3 is 15 amino acids long. Germline loops: CDR1 MNHEY, CDR2 SMNVEV (reference sequence). Here the CDR3 reads CASSLWGQLNTEAFF. The CDR3 DNA follows: TGTGCCAGCAGTTTATGGGGACAGCTGAACACTGAAGCTTTCTTT.

This clone was seen a single time. The rearrangement uses TRBV7-9 and TRBJ1-2, with 7 nucleotides matching TRBD1. Per the germline V gene, CDR1 is SEHNR and CDR2 is FQNEAQ (reference sequence). Losses at the gene ends were 5 bases for V and 6 bases for J; bases not matched to a gene: 15. CDR3 length: 16 amino acids. DNA for the CDR3: TGTGCCAGCAGCCCCGTTAGGGGACAGACAGCCCATGGCTACACCTTC. Translating gives CASSPVRGQTAHGYTF.

This clone was recorded a few times. J is TRBJ2-7 and V is TRBV28, with D perhaps TRBD2 (7 bases). V was cut by 3 bases and J by 2 bases, with 23 bases left in between. The CDR3 totals 18 residues. Germline values: CDR1 MDHEN, CDR2 SYDVKM. The CDR3: CASSLAGERGPGTYEQYF. CDR3 bases: TGTGCCAGCAGTTTGGCGGGGGAACGGGGGCCGGGGACCTACGAGCAGTACTTC.

The genes are TRBV7-9 and TRBJ2-7; D may be TRBD2 (6 bases). V dropped 4 bases and J dropped 7 bases, with 23 bases sitting between them. This CDR3 spans 16 amino acids. Germline values: CDR1 SEHNR, CDR2 FQNEAQ (reference sequence). The CDR3 spells CASSSAVLEGGREQYF. CDR3 DNA sequence: TGTGCCAGCAGCTCTGCCGTCCTGGAGGGAGGTCGGGAGCAGTACTTC.

The chain combines TRBV27 with TRBJ2-2, with TRBD1 identical over 11 bases. This CDR3 has 16 residues. Germline lookup yields CDR1 MNHEY and CDR2 SMNVEV (reference sequence). The J segment lost 4 bases and the V segment lost 5 bases, leaving 6 bases of the junction unmatched. This CDR3 reads CASSEGDRGSTGELFF. The CDR3 bases are TGTGCCAGCAGTGAAGGGGACAGGGGGAGCACCGGGGAGCTGTTTTTT.

This chain joins TRBV30 and TRBJ2-4, with TRBD1 matching over 9 bases. The trim removed 7 bases at V and 2 bases at J, leaving 18 bases unmatched. The CDR3 is 18 amino acids. Germline values: CDR1 GTSNPN, CDR2 SVGIG (reference sequence). The chain's CDR3 is CAFPGQGLSQGTKNIQYF. In DNA, the CDR3 is TGTGCCTTCCCGGGACAGGGCCTTTCCCAGGGGACCAAAAACATTCAGTACTTC.